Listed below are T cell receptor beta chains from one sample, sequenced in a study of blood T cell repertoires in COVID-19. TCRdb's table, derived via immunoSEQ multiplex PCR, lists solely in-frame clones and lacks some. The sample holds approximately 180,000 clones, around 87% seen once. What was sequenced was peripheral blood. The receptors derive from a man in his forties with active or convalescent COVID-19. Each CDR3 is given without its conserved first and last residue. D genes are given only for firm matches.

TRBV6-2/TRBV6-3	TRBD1	ASSSRRWTGPYGYT
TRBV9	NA	ASGSANTGELF
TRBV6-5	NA	ASSYSKGTFTEEQY
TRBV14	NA	ASSQGPGTNEKLF
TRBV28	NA	ASSTRGAGADYGYT
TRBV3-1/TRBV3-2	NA	ASSSTDYGYT
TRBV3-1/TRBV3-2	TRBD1	ASSQGQGGKNIQY
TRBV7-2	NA	ASSLASRGTYEQY
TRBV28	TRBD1	ASSFPIAKGAASYNSPLH
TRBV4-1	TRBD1	ASSPQDRVGTEAF
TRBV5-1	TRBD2	ASSFGSGGSQETQY
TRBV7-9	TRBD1	ASSHSTGLAGNTIY
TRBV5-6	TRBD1	ASSPRTGGLSRQY
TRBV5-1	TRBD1	ASSLGGTGSEQY
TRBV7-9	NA	ASSPARNYGYT
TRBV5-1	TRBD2	ASSLMAGGITDTQY
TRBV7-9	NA	ASSLVQGLVGNTIY
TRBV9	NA	ASSYRPGVGTEAF
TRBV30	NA	AWTLNRDYGYT
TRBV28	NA	ASSLGPIAEAF
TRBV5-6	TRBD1	ASSFQQVGQGVLYT
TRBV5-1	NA	ASTALQGRDGYT
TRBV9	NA	ASSPQPGRDEQY
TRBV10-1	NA	ASSERGSYNEQF